The present TCR beta chain was sequenced within a study of blood T cells in healthy people across ages. Study-wide results and caveats: Higher naive T cell percentage went strongly together with higher TCR beta diversity. There were more naive CD4+ cells and higher diversity in long-lived donors than in aged donors. CMV infection status of these donors was not known.

Through a sample-barcoded 5' primer and a J-beta primer mix, a second PCR was run for roughly 6 to 12 cycles. At least 3 million CDR3-containing paired-end reads were obtained per sample. Each CDR3 protein gets one entry after TCRdb re-called the 5' RACE reads with MiXCR. Of about 580,000 distinct CDR3 sequences in the sample, about 45% were seen once. V was pared by 4 bases and J by 4 bases, with 13 bases of the junction left unmatched. Germline assignment: CDR1 DFQATT and CDR2 SNEGSKA (reference sequence). CDR3 length: 16 amino acids. Remarks on this clonotype: The target antigen is unknown.

J is TRBJ2-1 and V is TRBV20-1; TRBD2 matches at 7 bases. The sequenced sample consisted of blood. This TCR came from a man at least 80 years old in good health. The CDR3 bases are TGCAGTGCTAAACCGCCTGTCGGGGAGGGTTACAATGAGCAGTTCTTC. Translated: CSAKPPVGEGYNEQFF.